This TCR beta chain was documented in a study of PD-1 blockade in classical Hodgkin lymphoma. Documented time point: cycle 4 day 1 (C4D1), after five to seven weeks of nivolumab. Every patient experienced relapse after autologous stem cell transplantation, and brentuximab vedotin exposure varied. Study findings and constraints: Newly diagnosed patients and complete responders had comparable diversity at baseline.

The method was immunoSEQ multiplex PCR; TCRdb's version includes in-frame clones alone and lacks a portion of them. The repertoire holds over 20,000 clones, 80% seen once, with approximately 7% in the top ten. This CDR3 has 16 residues. V was cut by 4 bases and J by 2 bases, with 12 bases left in between. CDR1 is SEHNR, CDR2 FQNEAQ, per germline (reference sequence). About this clone itself: Antigen unknown.

The sequences come from peripheral blood mononuclear cells (PBMCs), collected before the fourth cycle of nivolumab. This chain joins TRBV7-9 and TRBJ2-6, with D possibly being TRBD1 or TRBD2 (5 bases each). The receptor comes from a human donor with classical Hodgkin lymphoma. CDR3 amino acids: CASSSRDGPGANVLTF. DNA of the CDR3: TGTGCCAGCAGCTCCCGGGACGGCCCTGGGGCCAACGTCCTGACTTTC.